The 13 T cell receptor beta chains reported below all come from one sample, sequenced in a study of T-cell memory formation after mild COVID-19. Using its own MiXCR run on the 5' RACE reads, TCRdb lists one record per CDR3 protein. Here the sample spans approximately 240,000 distinct CDR3 sequences, 16% being singletons. Material for sequencing was PBMCs or a T cell subset sorted from them (not recorded which). The receptor source for this set is a man between 18 and 29 years old who had mild COVID-19 (a few samples of this study predate the infection). Cell type and time point are not known.

This clonotype was counted a few times. The chain carries TRBV7-8 and TRBJ1-5; D ambiguous. The CDR3 has 14 amino acids. The V end was cut by 2 bases, the J end by 3 bases, with 8 bases between. The germline V gene encodes CDR1 SGHVS and CDR2 FQNEAQ. CDR3 in amino acids: CASSLSQYNQPQHF. Here the CDR3 DNA reads TGTGCCAGCAGCTTAAGCCAGTACAATCAGCCCCAGCATTTT.

V is TRBV20-1 and J is TRBJ2-7, with TRBD2 as a possible D gene (6 bases). CDR3 length: 16 residues. V gave up 0 bases and J gave up 3 bases, with 18 bases separating them. CDR1 is DFQATT, CDR2 SNEGSKA, per germline (reference sequence). Written as DNA, the CDR3 is TGCAGTGCTAGAGATCGATGGAGGGGATTCCACTACGAGCAGTACTTC. Amino acid sequence: CSARDRWRGFHYEQYF.

J is TRBJ2-3 and V is TRBV25-1; D possibly corresponds to TRBD1 (5 bases). Between the trimmed V and J ends, which lost 1 base and 5 bases, there was a span of 16 bases. Germline V lookup: CDR1 MGHDK, CDR2 SYGVNS. The CDR3 sequence is 16 residues long. CDR3 bases: TGTGCCAGCAGTGAATCGGCAGGCCCTAGGGGAGATACGCAGTATTTT. Translating gives CASSESAGPRGDTQYF.

This clonotype was seen a few times. This chain uses TRBV3-1 with TRBJ2-1, with a tentative D call TRBD2 (5 bases). V shed 4 bases and J shed 5 bases, with 15 bases lying between them. In germline, CDR1 is LGHDT, CDR2 YNNKEL (reference sequence). The CDR3 loop spans 15 amino acids. CDR3 in amino acids: CASSPHPEGHNEQFF. As DNA, the CDR3 is TGTGCCAGCAGCCCGCACCCCGAGGGTCACAATGAGCAGTTCTTC.

This clonotype has only a few counts. This chain joins TRBV5-1 and TRBJ2-7; D is perhaps TRBD1 (5 bases). The CDR3 totals 15 residues. V was cut by 0 bases and J by 3 bases, with 13 bases left in between. CDR1 is SGHRS, CDR2 YFSETQ, per germline. The CDR3 region has the DNA TGCGCCAGCAGCTTGGGGGCAGGGATAAACTACGAGCAGTACTTC. It encodes CASSLGAGINYEQYF.

The rearrangement uses TRBV5-1 and TRBJ2-7; 7 nucleotides agree with TRBD1. Germline CDR1 SGHRS, CDR2 YFSETQ. V lost 5 bases, J lost 0 bases, and 5 bases stayed unmatched. This CDR3 is 14 amino acids long. The CDR3, as DNA: TGCGCCAGCAGAGACAGGGTAACCTCCTACGAGCAGTACGTC. It translates to CASRDRVTSYEQYV.

This chain uses TRBV6-2 or TRBV6-3 with TRBJ2-5; D call uncertain. Germline loops: CDR1 MNHEY, CDR2 SVGEGT. The CDR3 is made up of 14 amino acids. With 0 bases removed from V and 1 base from J, the gap between germline ends came to 6 bases. CDR3 in amino acids: CASSYSRVQETQYF. In nucleotides, the CDR3 is TGTGCCAGCAGTTACTCCCGGGTCCAAGAGACCCAGTACTTC.

This CDR3 reads CASSYSDSGSLYNEQFF. The CDR3 nucleotides read TGTGCCAGCAGTTACTCGGATAGCGGTTCTTTATACAATGAGCAGTTCTTC. The J gene is TRBJ2-1, the V gene TRBV6-5; D possibly corresponds to TRBD2 (6 bases). This CDR3 contains 17 residues. CDR1 is MNHEY, CDR2 SVGAGI, per germline. Deletions cut 0 bases from V and 4 bases from J, with 16 bases between.

The rearrangement links TRBV7-3 to TRBJ2-2; tentatively, D is TRBD1 (6 bases). Germline CDR1 reads SGHTA; CDR2 reads FQGTGA. The CDR3 totals 14 residues. V was pared by 0 bases and J by 6 bases, with 8 bases between. CDR3: CASSLTQGPGELFF. The CDR3 DNA reads as TGTGCCAGCAGCTTAACACAGGGTCCCGGGGAGCTGTTTTTT.

This clonotype was detected only a few times. V is TRBV29-1 and J is TRBJ2-2, with 9 bases matching TRBD1. Germline trimming cut 7 bases from V and 4 bases from J; bases unmatched to any gene: 7. The V gene's germline CDR1 is SQVTM and CDR2 ANQGSEA. The CDR3 has 14 residues. CDR3 in amino acids: CSADGQGSTGELFF. Here the CDR3 DNA reads TGCAGCGCTGACGGACAGGGGTCCACCGGGGAGCTGTTTTTT.

This clonotype showed up just a few times. The chain employs TRBV15 and TRBJ1-2; no firm D call. CDR3 length: 13 residues. V lost 5 bases, J lost 8 bases, and 15 bases lay in between. Germline-derived CDR1 and CDR2 are LNHNV and YYDKDF (reference sequence). CDR3: CATSGNGRVGYTF. The CDR3 DNA reads as TGTGCCACCAGCGGAAACGGACGAGTAGGCTACACCTTC.

This clonotype has only a few counts. CDR3 residues: CASSQNPGTGESGELFF. CDR3 bases: TGCGCCAGCAGCCAAAACCCCGGGACAGGGGAATCCGGGGAGCTGTTTTTT. The V call is TRBV5-1, the J call TRBJ2-2; 10 bases align to TRBD1. The V segment lost 4 bases and the J segment 6 bases; nucleotides outside the gene matches: 12. The germline gives CDR1 SGHRS, CDR2 YFSETQ. The CDR3 consists of 17 residues.

This clonotype has at least ten counts. The chain carries TRBV7-2 and TRBJ2-2; 8 bases are a match to TRBD1. Germline V lookup: CDR1 SGHTA, CDR2 FQGNSA. The CDR3 is 15 residues long. The junction had 9 bases not matched to a gene; V was cut back by 4 bases and J by 8 bases. The CDR3 protein is CASSSRTGRAGELFF. CDR3 DNA sequence: TGTGCCAGCAGCTCCAGGACAGGGAGAGCTGGGGAGCTGTTTTTT.